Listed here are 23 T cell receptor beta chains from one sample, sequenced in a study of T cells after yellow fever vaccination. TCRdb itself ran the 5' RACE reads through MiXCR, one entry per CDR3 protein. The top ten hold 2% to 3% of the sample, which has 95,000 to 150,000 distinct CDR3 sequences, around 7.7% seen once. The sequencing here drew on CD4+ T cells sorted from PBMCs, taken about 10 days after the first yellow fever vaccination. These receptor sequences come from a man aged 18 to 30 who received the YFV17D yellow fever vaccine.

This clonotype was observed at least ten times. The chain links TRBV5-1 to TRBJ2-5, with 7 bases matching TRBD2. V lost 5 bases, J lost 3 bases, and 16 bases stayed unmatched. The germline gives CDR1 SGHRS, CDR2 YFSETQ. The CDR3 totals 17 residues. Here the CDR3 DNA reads TGCGCCAGCAGTTTTGGAGCGGGACCCGGGTCCGAAGAGACCCAGTACTTC. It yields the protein CASSFGAGPGSEETQYF. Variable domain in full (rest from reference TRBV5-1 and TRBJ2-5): KAGVTQTPRYLIKTRGQQVTLSCSPISGHRSVSWYQQTPGQGLQFLFEYFSETQRNKGNFPGRFSGRQFSNSRSEMNVSTLELGDSALYLCASSFGAGPGSEETQYFGPGTRLLVL.

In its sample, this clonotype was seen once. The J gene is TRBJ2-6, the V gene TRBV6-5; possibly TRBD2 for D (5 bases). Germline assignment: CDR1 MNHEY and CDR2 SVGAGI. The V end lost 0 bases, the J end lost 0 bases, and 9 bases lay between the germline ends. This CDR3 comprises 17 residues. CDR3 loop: CASSYSKSGSGANVLTF. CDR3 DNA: TGTGCCAGCAGTTACTCGAAGAGCGGCTCTGGGGCCAACGTCCTGACTTTC.

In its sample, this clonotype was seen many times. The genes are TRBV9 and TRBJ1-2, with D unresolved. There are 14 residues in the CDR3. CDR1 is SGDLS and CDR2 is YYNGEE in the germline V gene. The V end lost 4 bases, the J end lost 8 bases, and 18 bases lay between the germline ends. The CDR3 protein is CASSPTGEPGGYTF. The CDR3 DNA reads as TGTGCCAGCAGCCCGACTGGGGAGCCGGGAGGCTACACCTTC.

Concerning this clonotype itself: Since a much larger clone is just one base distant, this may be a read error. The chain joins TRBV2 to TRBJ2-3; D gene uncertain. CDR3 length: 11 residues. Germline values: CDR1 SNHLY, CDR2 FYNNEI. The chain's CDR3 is CAGSVADTQYF. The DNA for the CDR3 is TGTGCCGGCAGTGTTGCGGATACGCAGTATTTT.

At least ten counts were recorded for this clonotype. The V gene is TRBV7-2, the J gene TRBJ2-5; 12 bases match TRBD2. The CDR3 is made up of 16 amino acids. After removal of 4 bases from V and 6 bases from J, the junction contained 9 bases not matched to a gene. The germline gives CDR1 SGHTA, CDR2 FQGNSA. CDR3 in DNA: TGTGCCAGCAGCTACATTGCGGGACTAGCGGGCCAGACCCAGTACTTC. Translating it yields CASSYIAGLAGQTQYF.

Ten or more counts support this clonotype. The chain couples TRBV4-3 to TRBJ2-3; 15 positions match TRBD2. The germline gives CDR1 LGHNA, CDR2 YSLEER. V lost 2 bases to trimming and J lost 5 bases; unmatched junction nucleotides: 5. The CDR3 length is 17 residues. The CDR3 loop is CASSQRGTSGGLDTQYF. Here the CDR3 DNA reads TGCGCCAGCAGCCAAAGAGGGACTAGCGGGGGGTTAGATACGCAGTATTTT.

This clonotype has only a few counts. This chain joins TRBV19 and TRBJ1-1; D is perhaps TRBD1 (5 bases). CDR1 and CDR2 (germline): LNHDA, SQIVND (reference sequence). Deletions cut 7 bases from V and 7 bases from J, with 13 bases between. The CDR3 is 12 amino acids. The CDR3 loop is CASTMGGFEAFF. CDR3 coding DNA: TGTGCCAGTACAATGGGGGGGTTTGAAGCTTTCTTT.

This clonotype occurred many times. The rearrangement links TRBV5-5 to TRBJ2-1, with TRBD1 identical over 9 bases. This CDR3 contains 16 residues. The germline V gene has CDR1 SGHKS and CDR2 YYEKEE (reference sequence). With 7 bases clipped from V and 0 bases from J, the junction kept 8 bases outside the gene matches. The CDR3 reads CASSPDRGSSYNEQFF. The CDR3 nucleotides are TGTGCCAGCTCCCCGGACAGGGGCTCCTCCTACAATGAGCAGTTCTTC.

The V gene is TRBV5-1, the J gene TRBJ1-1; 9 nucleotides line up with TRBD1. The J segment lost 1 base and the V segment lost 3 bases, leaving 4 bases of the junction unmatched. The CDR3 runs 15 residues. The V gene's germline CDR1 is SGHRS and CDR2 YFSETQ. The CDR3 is CASSSQGAENTEAFF. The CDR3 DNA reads TGCGCCAGCAGCTCACAGGGGGCTGAGAACACTGAAGCTTTCTTT. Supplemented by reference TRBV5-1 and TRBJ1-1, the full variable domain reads KAGVTQTPRYLIKTRGQQVTLSCSPISGHRSVSWYQQTPGQGLQFLFEYFSETQRNKGNFPGRFSGRQFSNSRSEMNVSTLELGDSALYLCASSSQGAENTEAFFGQGTRLTVV.

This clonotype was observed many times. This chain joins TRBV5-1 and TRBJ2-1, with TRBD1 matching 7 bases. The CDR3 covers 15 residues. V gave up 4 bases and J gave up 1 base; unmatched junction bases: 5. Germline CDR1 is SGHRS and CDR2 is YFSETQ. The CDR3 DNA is TGCGCCAGCAGCCCGGGACAGACTTCCTACAATGAGCAGTTCTTC. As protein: CASSPGQTSYNEQFF. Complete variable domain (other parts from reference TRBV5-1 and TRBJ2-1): KAGVTQTPRYLIKTRGQQVTLSCSPISGHRSVSWYQQTPGQGLQFLFEYFSETQRNKGNFPGRFSGRQFSNSRSEMNVSTLELGDSALYLCASSPGQTSYNEQFFGPGTRLTVL.

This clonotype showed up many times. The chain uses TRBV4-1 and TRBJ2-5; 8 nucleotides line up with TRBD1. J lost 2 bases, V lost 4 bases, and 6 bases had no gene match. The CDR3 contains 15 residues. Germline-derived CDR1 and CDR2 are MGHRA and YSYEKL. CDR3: CASSPAGQGQETQYF. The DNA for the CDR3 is TGCGCCAGCAGCCCGGCCGGACAGGGTCAAGAGACCCAGTACTTC.

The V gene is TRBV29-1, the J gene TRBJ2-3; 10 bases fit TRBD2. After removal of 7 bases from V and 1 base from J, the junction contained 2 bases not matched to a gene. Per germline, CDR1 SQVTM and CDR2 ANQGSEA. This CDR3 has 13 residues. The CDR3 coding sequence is TGCAGCGGTCTAGCGGGGGGCACAGATACGCAGTATTTT. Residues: CSGLAGGTDTQYF.

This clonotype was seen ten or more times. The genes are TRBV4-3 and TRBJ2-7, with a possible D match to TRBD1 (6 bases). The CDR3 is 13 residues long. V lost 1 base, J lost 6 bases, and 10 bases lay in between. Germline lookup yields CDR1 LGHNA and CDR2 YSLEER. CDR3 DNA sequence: TGCGCCAGCAGCCAAGGAGAAGGGGGCGAGCAGTACTTC. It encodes CASSQGEGGEQYF.

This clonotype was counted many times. The CDR3 sequence is CASSFARETQYF. Here the CDR3 DNA reads TGTGCCAGCAGCTTCGCCCGAGAGACCCAGTACTTC. This rearrangement joins TRBV7-2 to TRBJ2-5; D is uncertain. V dropped 3 bases and J dropped 4 bases, with 6 bases sitting between them. CDR3 length: 12 residues. Germline CDR1 is SGHTA and CDR2 is FQGNSA.

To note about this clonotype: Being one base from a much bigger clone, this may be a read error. The CDR3, as DNA: TGCCCCAGCAGCTTAACGGGCCCGAACACCGGGGAGCTGTTTTTT. Protein product: CPSSLTGPNTGELFF. This chain links TRBV5-1 with TRBJ2-2; D uncertain. CDR3 length equals 15 residues. Looked up from germline, CDR1 is SGHRS and CDR2 is YFSETQ. The full variable domain, in which reference TRBV5-1 and TRBJ2-2 provide the parts outside the CDR3, is KAGVTQTPRYLIKTRGQQVTLSCSPISGHRSVSWYQQTPGQGLQFLFEYFSETQRNKGNFPGRFSGRQFSNSRSEMNVSTLELGDSALYLCPSSLTGPNTGELFFGEGSRLTVL.

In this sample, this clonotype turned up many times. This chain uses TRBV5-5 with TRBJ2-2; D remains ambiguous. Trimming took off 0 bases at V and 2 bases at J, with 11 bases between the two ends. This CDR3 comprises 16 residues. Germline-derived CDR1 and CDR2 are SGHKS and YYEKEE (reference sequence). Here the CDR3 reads CASSLVGEGNTGELFF. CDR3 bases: TGTGCCAGCAGCTTGGTGGGCGAAGGAAACACCGGGGAGCTGTTTTTT.

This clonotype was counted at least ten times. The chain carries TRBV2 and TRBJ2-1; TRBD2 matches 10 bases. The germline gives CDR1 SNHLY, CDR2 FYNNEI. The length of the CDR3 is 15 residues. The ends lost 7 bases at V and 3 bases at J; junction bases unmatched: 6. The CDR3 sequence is CASTLSGGSYNEQFF. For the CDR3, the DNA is TGTGCCAGCACCCTTAGCGGGGGGAGCTACAATGAGCAGTTCTTC.

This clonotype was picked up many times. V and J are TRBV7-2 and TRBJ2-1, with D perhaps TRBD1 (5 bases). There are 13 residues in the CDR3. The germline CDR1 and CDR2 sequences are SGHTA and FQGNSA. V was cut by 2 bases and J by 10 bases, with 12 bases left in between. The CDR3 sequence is CASSLRQNPEQFF. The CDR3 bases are TGTGCCAGCAGCTTAAGACAGAATCCGGAGCAGTTCTTC.

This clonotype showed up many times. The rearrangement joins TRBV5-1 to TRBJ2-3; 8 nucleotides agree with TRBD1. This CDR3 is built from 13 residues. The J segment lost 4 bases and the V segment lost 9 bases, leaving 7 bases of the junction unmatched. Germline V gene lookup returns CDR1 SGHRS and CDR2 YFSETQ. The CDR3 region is CATRGQDPDTQYF. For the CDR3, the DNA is TGCGCCACTCGGGGACAGGACCCAGATACGCAGTATTTT.

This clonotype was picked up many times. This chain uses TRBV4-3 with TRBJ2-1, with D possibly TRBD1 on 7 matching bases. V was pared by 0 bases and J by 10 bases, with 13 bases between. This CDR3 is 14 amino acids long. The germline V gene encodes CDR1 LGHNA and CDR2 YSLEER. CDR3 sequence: CASSQERTGGEQFF. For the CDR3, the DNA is TGCGCCAGCAGCCAAGAGCGGACAGGAGGGGAGCAGTTCTTC.

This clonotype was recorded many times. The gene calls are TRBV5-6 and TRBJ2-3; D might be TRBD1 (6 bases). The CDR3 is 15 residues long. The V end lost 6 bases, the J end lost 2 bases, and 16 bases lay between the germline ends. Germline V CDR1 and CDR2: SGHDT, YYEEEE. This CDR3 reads CASTLQGSHTDTQYF. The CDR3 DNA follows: TGTGCCAGCACCCTGCAGGGGTCCCACACAGATACGCAGTATTTT.

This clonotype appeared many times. CDR3 nucleotide sequence: TGCGCCAGCAGCTTGTTAGCGGGGGGCATCGACGAGCAGTACTTC. Its protein product is CASSLLAGGIDEQYF. V is TRBV5-1 and J is TRBJ2-7; 10 nucleotides match TRBD2. V shed 1 base and J 5 bases; nucleotides not matched to a gene: 6. This CDR3 contains 15 residues. Germline V gene sequence: CDR1 SGHRS, CDR2 YFSETQ.

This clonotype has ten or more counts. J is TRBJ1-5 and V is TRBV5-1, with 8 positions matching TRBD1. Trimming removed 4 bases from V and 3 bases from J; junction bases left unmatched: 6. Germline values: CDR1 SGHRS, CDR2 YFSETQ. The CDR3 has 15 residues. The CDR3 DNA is TGCGCCAGCAGCGTCGGGACAGGCTACAATCAGCCCCAGCATTTT. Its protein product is CASSVGTGYNQPQHF. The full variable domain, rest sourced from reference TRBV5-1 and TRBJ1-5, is KAGVTQTPRYLIKTRGQQVTLSCSPISGHRSVSWYQQTPGQGLQFLFEYFSETQRNKGNFPGRFSGRQFSNSRSEMNVSTLELGDSALYLCASSVGTGYNQPQHFGDGTRLSIL.